The clone carrying this T cell receptor beta chain was recorded many times. What it binds is not known. This record belongs to a study of beta chain features in type 1 diabetes. Study-wide results and caveats: Researchers caution that PCR might favor shorter templates, equally among patients and controls. Possibly, sequencing cDNA over-represented cells that had high TCR expression levels.

After removal of 4 bases from V and 6 bases from J, the junction contained 8 bases not matched to a gene. This CDR3 contains 15 residues. Germline CDR1 LNHNV, CDR2 YYDKDF (reference sequence). Isolated RNA was reverse transcribed in full, so expressed TCRB transcripts were sequenced. The repertoire was sequenced with immunoSEQ multiplex PCR; TCRdb's copy has only in-frame clones and lacks some. The sample carries around 400,000 clones, around 12% recorded once. Sequenced material: naive CD4+ T cells from blood. The receptor was isolated from a man aged 18 to 30 in good health. The V and J genes are TRBV15 and TRBJ2-1, with TRBD2 matching 8 bases. CDR3 DNA sequence: TGTGCCACCAGCACGGGAGGGGGGGGGCGCAATGAGCAGTTCTTC. Translating gives CATSTGGGGRNEQFF.